The source of this T cell receptor beta chain is a study of blood T cell repertoires in COVID-19. Turning to the study itself: The United States, Italy and Spain provided the acute and convalescent COVID-19 samples. PBMCs, B-cell-depleted T cells, or T cells provided the cDNA or gDNA that made up the material.

V lost 4 bases to trimming and J lost 9 bases, with 15 bases between them. Germline assignment: CDR1 SGHDN and CDR2 FVKESK. The length of the CDR3 is 13 residues. This clone came up a few times. Clinical history reported by participants formed the basis on which cohorts were assigned. Authors' methods: Amplifying reference gene primers gave estimates of nucleated cell counts. TCRdb keeps only in-frame clones here, not all; method: immunoSEQ multiplex PCR. V and J calls and clone size are those listed in that table; D and trimming were worked out from the DNA. The repertoire includes about 430,000 clones, roughly 90% of them detected once, and approximately 1% sits in the top ten.

The sequence was collected from a woman aged 30 to 39 with acute COVID-19. Sequenced input: PBMCs or T cells enriched from blood (not recorded which). The V gene is TRBV14, the J gene TRBJ1-1; D perhaps matches TRBD1 (5 bases). The CDR3 DNA is TGTGCCAGCAGCCTGACAGAGAGCACGAAAGCTTTCTTT. Translation: CASSLTESTKAFF.